This TCR beta chain was profiled in a study of T cells in Graves' hyperthyroidism and ophthalmopathy. The germline CDR1 and CDR2 sequences are ENHRY and SYGVKD. The CDR3 is made up of 13 amino acids. J gave up 7 bases and V 4 bases, and 3 bases lay outside the gene matches. Regions amplified from RNA transcripts were the TCR beta CDR3 regions. RT-PCR in the first round (using the HTBI primer set) targeted the TCR CDR3. MiXCR, run by TCRdb on the multiplex PCR reads, gives a single entry per CDR3 protein. The sample lists some 50,000 distinct CDR3 sequences; less than 65% were seen once. The chain couples TRBV10-3 to TRBJ1-5, with TRBD1 identical over 8 bases. Sequenced: peripheral blood or thyroid tissue (not recorded which). The receptor comes from a man aged 18 to 30 with Graves' hyperthyroidism. The CDR3: CAISGTGNQPQHF. CDR3 DNA: TGTGCCATCAGTGGGACAGGGAACCAGCCCCAGCATTTT.